The next 29 T cell receptor beta chains were all read from a single sample in a study of blood T cell repertoires in COVID-19. The data were produced by immunoSEQ multiplex PCR, yet TCRdb's version contains in-frame clones alone and is incomplete. The sample includes about 240,000 clones, around 87% of them seen just once. The sequenced material came from peripheral blood. Receptors originate from a man in his 60s who had recovered from COVID-19.

This chain links TRBV6-2 or TRBV6-3 with TRBJ1-5; D call uncertain. V was clipped by 1 base and J by 0 bases, with 10 bases between them. Germline V lookup: CDR1 MNHEY, CDR2 SVGEGT. This CDR3 comprises 16 residues. The CDR3 DNA reads as TGTGCCAGCAGTTACTACGGAGGTTATAGCAATCAGCCCCAGCATTTT. As protein: CASSYYGGYSNQPQHF.

DNA of the CDR3: TGTGCCAGCTCACCGTATAACAGGGGCGTTTCGTCTGGAAACACCATATATTTT. Translation: CASSPYNRGVSSGNTIYF. V gene TRBV18 combines with J gene TRBJ1-3; 7 bases are shared with TRBD1. The CDR3 runs to 18 residues. Trimming cost V 3 bases and J 1 base; bases outside gene matches: 12. CDR1 and CDR2 (germline): KGHSH, LQKENI.

V is TRBV24-1 and J is TRBJ2-1; TRBD2 is a possible D gene (5 bases). There are 15 residues in the CDR3. From germline, CDR1 is KGHDR and CDR2 SFDVKD. Trimming pared 4 bases from V and 9 bases from J, leaving 18 bases between. CDR3 in amino acids: CATSDPLDGVGEQFF. CDR3 nucleotides: TGTGCCACCAGTGACCCCCTTGACGGGGTAGGTGAGCAGTTCTTC.

This chain joins TRBV27 and TRBJ2-2; 7 nucleotides line up with TRBD1. The CDR3 has 16 residues. V shed 5 bases, J shed 4 bases, and the junction held 10 bases outside the gene matches. Germline loops: CDR1 MNHEY, CDR2 SMNVEV (reference sequence). The CDR3 is CASSTITGVGTGELFF. Here the CDR3 DNA reads TGTGCCAGCAGTACCATCACAGGGGTTGGCACCGGGGAGCTGTTTTTT.

This chain links TRBV24-1 with TRBJ2-1, with TRBD2 matching 8 bases. Germline V lookup: CDR1 KGHDR, CDR2 SFDVKD. Losses at the gene ends were 0 bases for V and 0 bases for J; bases not matched to a gene: 12. CDR3 size: 20 residues. CDR3 DNA sequence: TGTGCCACCAGTGATTTGGGACCTAAGCGGGGGCAGGGCTCCTACAATGAGCAGTTCTTC. As protein: CATSDLGPKRGQGSYNEQFF.

The chain recombines TRBV28 with TRBJ1-1; tentative D call: TRBD1 (5 bases). The V end was cut by 5 bases, the J end by 1 base, with 11 bases between. The CDR3 length is 14 residues. Germline V lookup: CDR1 MDHEN, CDR2 SYDVKM. The CDR3 region has the DNA TGTGCCAGCAGTCCCCTAGACAGGAACACTGAAGCTTTCTTT. This translates into CASSPLDRNTEAFF.

This clone was counted a single time. This chain links TRBV21-1 with TRBJ2-1; the table's D call of TRBD1 was not tested on the DNA. TRBV21-1 is reported as a pseudogene. This CDR3 has 13 residues. The CDR3 DNA is TGTGCCAAGGACAGGAACTCCTACAATGAGCAGTTCTTC. As protein: CAKDRNSYNEQFF.

The rearrangement uses TRBV7-2 and TRBJ2-5, with TRBD2 matching over 11 bases. There are 16 residues in the CDR3. The junction had 12 bases not matched to a gene; V was cut back by 6 bases and J by 6 bases. The germline V gene has CDR1 SGHTA and CDR2 FQGNSA. The DNA for the CDR3 is TGTGCCAGCAGATTCGGGACTAGCGGAAGGTTACAGACCCAGTACTTC. It encodes CASRFGTSGRLQTQYF.

The V gene is TRBV5-1, the J gene TRBJ1-1; a weak D match, TRBD1 (6 bases). The CDR3 spans 14 residues. With 0 bases removed from V and 6 bases from J, the gap between germline ends came to 12 bases. In germline, CDR1 is SGHRS, CDR2 YFSETQ. Written as DNA, the CDR3 is TGCGCCAGCAGCTTGGTTCTGGGGGCCTCTGAAGCTTTCTTT. Translating it yields CASSLVLGASEAFF.

This clone was seen a single time. The chain employs TRBV2 and TRBJ2-7; 7 nucleotides match TRBD1. The V gene end was trimmed by 7 bases and the J gene end by 1 base; junction bases not matched to a gene: 7. Germline loops: CDR1 SNHLY, CDR2 FYNNEI. The CDR3 is 14 amino acids. Here the CDR3 reads CASTLRDSSYEQYF. Written as DNA, the CDR3 is TGTGCCAGCACCCTCCGGGACAGTTCCTACGAGCAGTACTTC.

The gene calls are TRBV21-1 and TRBJ2-7; the DNA was not compared with TRBD1, the D call given in the table. TRBV21-1 has pseudogene status. The CDR3 is 20 residues long. The CDR3 DNA is TGTGCCAGCAGCATCTCCCTTGAGGAGGATTTGACAGGGAAGACCTACGAGCAGTACGTC. It encodes CASSISLEEDLTGKTYEQYV.

DNA of the CDR3: TGTGCCAGCAGTTTACAGCGAGGCGGGGAGCTGTTTTTT. Its protein is CASSLQRGGELFF. The chain links TRBV12-3 or TRBV12-4 to TRBJ2-2; D is ambiguous. V was shortened by 2 bases and J by 7 bases, with 8 bases between the two germline ends. The CDR3 consists of 13 residues.

The chain combines TRBV3-1 (or the pseudogene TRBV3-2) with TRBJ1-5; D unresolved. CDR3 length equals 16 residues. Between the trimmed V and J ends, which lost 0 bases and 4 bases, there was a span of 13 bases. Per the germline V gene, CDR1 is LGHDT and CDR2 is YNNKEL (reference sequence). CDR3 protein: CASSQDLPGENQPQHF. The DNA for the CDR3 is TGTGCCAGCAGCCAAGATTTGCCCGGGGAAAATCAGCCCCAGCATTTT.

In its sample, this clone was seen once. The gene calls are TRBV5-5 and TRBJ2-6; maybe TRBD1 (6 bases). The CDR3 runs to 17 residues. V lost 4 bases and J lost 0, with 14 bases in between. Germline-derived CDR1 and CDR2 are SGHKS and YYEKEE (reference sequence). The DNA for the CDR3 is TGTGCCAGCAGCCCGGACAGACGCCCCTCTGGGGCCAACGTCCTGACTTTC. The encoded protein is CASSPDRRPSGANVLTF.

The chain is built from TRBV6-6 and TRBJ2-1, with 9 bases fitting TRBD1. Germline trimming cut 7 bases from V and 6 bases from J; bases unmatched to any gene: 10. The CDR3 contains 15 residues. CDR1 and CDR2 from the germline V gene are MNHNY and SVGAGI (reference sequence). CDR3 sequence reads: CASKPRDRVGNEQFF. The CDR3 region has the DNA TGTGCCAGCAAACCCCGGGACAGGGTGGGCAATGAGCAGTTCTTC.

The chain carries TRBV6-5 and TRBJ2-1; D perhaps matches TRBD1 (5 bases). The V gene lost 2 bases and the J gene lost 2 bases, with 13 bases spanning the gap. The CDR3 totals 16 residues. CDR1 is MNHEY and CDR2 is SVGAGI in the germline V gene. The CDR3 here is CASSYAPGNPYNEQFF. DNA for the CDR3: TGTGCCAGCAGTTACGCTCCAGGGAACCCCTACAATGAGCAGTTCTTC.

CDR3 in amino acids: CASSLMASGDTEAFF. In nucleotides, the CDR3 is TGTGCCAGCAGTTTAATGGCCAGCGGGGACACTGAAGCTTTCTTT. The rearrangement links TRBV27 to TRBJ1-1; D call uncertain. Germline V gene lookup returns CDR1 MNHEY and CDR2 SMNVEV (reference sequence). V was clipped by 2 bases and J by 3 bases, with 13 bases between them. This CDR3 region has 15 residues.

The chain combines TRBV10-3 with TRBJ1-2, with 10 bases that match TRBD1. V dropped 0 bases and J dropped 4; count of bases not matched to a gene: 8. Per the germline V gene, CDR1 is ENHRY and CDR2 is SYGVKD. There are 17 residues in the CDR3. The CDR3 bases are TGTGCCATCAGTGAGTCCCCGACAGGGGGCTTGGGCTATGGCTACACCTTC. It specifies CAISESPTGGLGYGYTF.

The J gene is TRBJ2-5, the V gene TRBV6-6; D perhaps matches TRBD1 (5 bases). Between the trimmed V and J ends, which lost 3 bases and 6 bases, there was a span of 14 bases. CDR1 and CDR2 from the germline V gene are MNHNY and SVGAGI (reference sequence). The CDR3 sequence is 14 residues long. The CDR3, as DNA: TGTGCCAGCAGTTATGGGGCAGCCAAAAAGACCCAGTACTTC. This codes for CASSYGAAKKTQYF.

The chain links TRBV7-9 to TRBJ2-6; TRBD1 matches at 7 bases. Germline assignment: CDR1 SEHNR and CDR2 FQNEAQ (reference sequence). V was pared by 6 bases and J by 0 bases, with 11 bases of the junction left unmatched. The CDR3 consists of 18 residues. CDR3 sequence (DNA): TGTGCCAGCAGTCCCGACAGGGAATGGAGCTCTGGGGCCAACGTCCTGACTTTC. Translating gives CASSPDREWSSGANVLTF.

The V gene is TRBV5-1, the J gene TRBJ2-2; 10 nucleotides line up with TRBD2. The CDR3 loop spans 16 amino acids. J was trimmed by 1 base and V by 2 bases; bases with no gene match: 2. In germline, CDR1 is SGHRS, CDR2 YFSETQ. The CDR3 region has the DNA TGCGCCAGCAGCTTAGCGGGGGGGCTGAACACCGGGGAGCTGTTTTTT. This gives the protein CASSLAGGLNTGELFF.

V gene TRBV5-5 combines with J gene TRBJ2-7; 7 bases align to TRBD1. Germline assignment: CDR1 SGHKS and CDR2 YYEKEE (reference sequence). This CDR3 region has 12 residues. J gave up 8 bases and V 4 bases, and 6 bases lay outside the gene matches. The CDR3 region is CASSPQGPKQYF. The DNA of the CDR3 is TGTGCCAGCAGCCCACAGGGGCCAAAGCAGTACTTC.

The rearrangement uses TRBV6-7 and TRBJ1-4, with 10 bases that match TRBD1. TRBV6-7 is marked as an open reading frame, function uncertain. The CDR3 runs 14 residues. The V gene end was trimmed by 9 bases and the J gene end by 8 bases; junction bases not matched to a gene: 9. The CDR3: CARITGTGVEKLFF. CDR3 DNA sequence: TGTGCCAGAATAACCGGGACAGGGGTCGAAAAACTGTTTTTT.

J is TRBJ1-1 and V is TRBV12-5, with D unresolved. The germline V and J ends were trimmed by 1 base and 0 bases, with 6 bases remaining between them. The CDR3 consists of 14 residues. From germline, CDR1 is LGHNT and CDR2 FRNRAP. DNA for the CDR3: TGTGCTAGTGGTTTGGGAGGGCTGAACACTGAAGCTTTCTTT. It codes for CASGLGGLNTEAFF.

CDR3 loop: CASSLSYRQETQYF. CDR3 nucleotide sequence: TGTGCCAGCAGTTTATCGTACAGGCAAGAGACCCAGTACTTC. This chain links TRBV27 with TRBJ2-5; D might be TRBD1 (5 bases). Germline V gene data show CDR1 as MNHEY and CDR2 as SMNVEV (reference sequence). With 0 bases removed from V and 2 bases from J, the gap between germline ends came to 7 bases. There are 14 residues in the CDR3.

This clone was counted once. This sequence joins TRBV7-9 and TRBJ1-3, with D unclear. The CDR3 spans 15 residues. Trimming stripped 0 bases from V and 0 bases from J, with 6 bases between. Germline values: CDR1 SEHNR, CDR2 FQNEAQ (reference sequence). DNA for the CDR3: TGTGCCAGCAGCTTAGCGCGATACTCTGGAAACACCATATATTTT. Translated: CASSLARYSGNTIYF.

The rearrangement uses TRBV5-1 and TRBJ2-7, with no clear D. The length of the CDR3 is 15 residues. The germline V gene encodes CDR1 SGHRS and CDR2 YFSETQ. V was pared by 0 bases and J by 3 bases, with 13 bases between. CDR3 region: CASSLVPASGYEQYF. The CDR3 DNA reads as TGCGCCAGCAGCTTGGTTCCCGCGTCTGGCTACGAGCAGTACTTC.

The chain carries TRBV7-6 and TRBJ2-3; 13 bases match TRBD2. V shed 4 bases and J 4 bases; nucleotides not matched to a gene: 2. In germline, CDR1 is SGHVS, CDR2 FNYEAQ. CDR3 length: 15 residues. DNA of the CDR3: TGTGCCAGCAGCTGGGGGACTAGCGGGGCAGATACGCAGTATTTT. Protein product: CASSWGTSGADTQYF.

The CDR3 nucleotides are TGCGCCAGCAGCCAACCTAGGTATCAAAGAAACTATGGCTACACCTTC. This codes for CASSQPRYQRNYGYTF. The chain links TRBV4-1 to TRBJ1-2; D not certain. Per the germline V gene, CDR1 is MGHRA and CDR2 is YSYEKL. The CDR3 contains 16 residues. Deletions cut 2 bases from V and 2 bases from J, with 15 bases between.